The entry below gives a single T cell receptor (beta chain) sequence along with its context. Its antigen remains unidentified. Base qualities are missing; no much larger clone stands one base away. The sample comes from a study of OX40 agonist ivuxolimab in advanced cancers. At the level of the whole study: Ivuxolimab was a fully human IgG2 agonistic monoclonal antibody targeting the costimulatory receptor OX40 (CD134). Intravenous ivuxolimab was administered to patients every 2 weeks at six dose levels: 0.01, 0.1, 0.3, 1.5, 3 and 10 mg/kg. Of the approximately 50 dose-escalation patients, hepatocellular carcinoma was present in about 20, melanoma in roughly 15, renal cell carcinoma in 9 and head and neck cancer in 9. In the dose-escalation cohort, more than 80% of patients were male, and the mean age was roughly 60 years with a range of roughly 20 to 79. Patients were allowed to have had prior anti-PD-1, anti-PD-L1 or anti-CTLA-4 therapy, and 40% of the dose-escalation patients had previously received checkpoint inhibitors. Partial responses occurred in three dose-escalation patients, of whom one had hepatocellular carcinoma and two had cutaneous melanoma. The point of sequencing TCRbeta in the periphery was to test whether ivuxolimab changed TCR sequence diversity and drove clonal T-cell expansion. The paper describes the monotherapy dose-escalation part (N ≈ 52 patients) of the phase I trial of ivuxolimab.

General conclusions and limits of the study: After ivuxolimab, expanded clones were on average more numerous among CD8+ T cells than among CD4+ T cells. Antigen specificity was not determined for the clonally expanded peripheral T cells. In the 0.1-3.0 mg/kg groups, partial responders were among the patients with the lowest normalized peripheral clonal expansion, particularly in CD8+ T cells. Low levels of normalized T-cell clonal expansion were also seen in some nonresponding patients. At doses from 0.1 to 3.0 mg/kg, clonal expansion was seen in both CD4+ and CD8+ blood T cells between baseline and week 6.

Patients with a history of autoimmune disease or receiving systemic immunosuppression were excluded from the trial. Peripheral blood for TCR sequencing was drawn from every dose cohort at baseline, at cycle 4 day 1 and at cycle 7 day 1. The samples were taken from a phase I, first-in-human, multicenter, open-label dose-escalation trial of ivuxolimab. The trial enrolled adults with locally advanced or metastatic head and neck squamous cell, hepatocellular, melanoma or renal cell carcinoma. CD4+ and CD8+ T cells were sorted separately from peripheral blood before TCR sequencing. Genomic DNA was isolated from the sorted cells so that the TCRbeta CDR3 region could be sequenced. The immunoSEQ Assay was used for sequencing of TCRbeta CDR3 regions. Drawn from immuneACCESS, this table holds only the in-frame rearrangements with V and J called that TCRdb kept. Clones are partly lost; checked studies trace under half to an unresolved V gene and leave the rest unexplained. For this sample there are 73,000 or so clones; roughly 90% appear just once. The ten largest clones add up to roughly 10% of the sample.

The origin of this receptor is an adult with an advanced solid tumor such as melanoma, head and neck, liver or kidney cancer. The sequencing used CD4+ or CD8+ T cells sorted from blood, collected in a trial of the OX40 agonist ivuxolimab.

The DNA sequence is given as TGTGCCAGCAGCCTTGCCGGGACAGGGGAACACGAGCAGTACTTC. It encodes CASSLAGTGEHEQYF. The rearrangement combines TRBV13 with TRBJ2-7, with 10 junctional bases fitting TRBD1. Clipping removes 5 bases from V and 5 bases from J, with 9 as the unmatched junction base count. From its cysteine to its phenylalanine, the CDR3 spans 15 amino acids. CDR3 DNA is the only sequence kept; it has 45 bases, read in frame from the first base. The germline V gene (reference sequence) yields PRHDT for CDR1 and FYEKMQ for CDR2.